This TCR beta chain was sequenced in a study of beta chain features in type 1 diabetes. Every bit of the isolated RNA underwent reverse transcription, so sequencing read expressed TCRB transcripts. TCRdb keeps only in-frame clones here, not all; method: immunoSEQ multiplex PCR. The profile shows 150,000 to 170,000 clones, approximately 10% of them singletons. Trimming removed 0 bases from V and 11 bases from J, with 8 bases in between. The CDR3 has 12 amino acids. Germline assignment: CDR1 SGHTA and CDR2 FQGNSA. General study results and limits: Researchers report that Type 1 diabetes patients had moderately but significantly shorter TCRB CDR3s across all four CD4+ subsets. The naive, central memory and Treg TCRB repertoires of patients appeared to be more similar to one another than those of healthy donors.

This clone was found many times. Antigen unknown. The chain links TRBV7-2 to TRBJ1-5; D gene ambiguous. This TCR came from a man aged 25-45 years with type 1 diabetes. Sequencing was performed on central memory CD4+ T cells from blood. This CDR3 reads CASSLASGSQHF. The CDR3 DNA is TGTGCCAGCAGCTTAGCGTCGGGGTCCCAGCATTTT.